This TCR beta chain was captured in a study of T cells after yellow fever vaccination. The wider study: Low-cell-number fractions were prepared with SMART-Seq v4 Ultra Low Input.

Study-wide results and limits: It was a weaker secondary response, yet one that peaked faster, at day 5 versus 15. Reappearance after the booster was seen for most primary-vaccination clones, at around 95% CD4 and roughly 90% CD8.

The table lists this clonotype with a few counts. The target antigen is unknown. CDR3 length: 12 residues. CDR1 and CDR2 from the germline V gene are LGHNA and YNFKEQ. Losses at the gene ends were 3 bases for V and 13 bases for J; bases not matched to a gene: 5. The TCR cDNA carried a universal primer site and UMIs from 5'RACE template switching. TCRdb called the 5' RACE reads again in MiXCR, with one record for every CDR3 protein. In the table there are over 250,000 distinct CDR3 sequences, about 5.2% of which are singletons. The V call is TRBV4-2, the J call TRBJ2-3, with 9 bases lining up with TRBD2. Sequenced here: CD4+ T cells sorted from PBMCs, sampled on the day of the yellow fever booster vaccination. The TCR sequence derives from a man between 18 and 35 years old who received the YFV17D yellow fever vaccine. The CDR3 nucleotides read TGTGCCAGCAGCCAGGCGGGGGGGCGGGAGTATTTT. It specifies CASSQAGGREYF.